These 30 T cell receptor beta chains were sequenced from one sample in a study of cytomegalovirus exposure and HLA in healthy donors. The PCR ran on 60 Vbeta and 13 Jbeta primers. Assay used: immunoSEQ multiplex PCR; TCRdb lists only in-frame clones, some missing. The sample has 150,000 to 200,000 clones, around 78% seen once; the top ten hold 2% to 2.5%. The sample taken for sequencing was PBMCs. The receptors derive from a woman in her thirties in good health and CMV-seropositive.

The chain joins TRBV7-9 to TRBJ1-2, with 7 bases aligning to TRBD1. V lost 4 bases, J lost 2 bases, and 16 bases stayed unmatched. CDR1 is SEHNR, CDR2 FQNEAQ, per germline (reference sequence). CDR3 size: 18 residues. The CDR3 DNA reads TGTGCCAGCAGCTACTTGCAGGGGGATCCTCATACCAACTATGGCTACACCTTC. It yields the protein CASSYLQGDPHTNYGYTF.

The V gene is TRBV7-2, the J gene TRBJ2-2, with D unclear. The CDR3 runs to 15 residues. Germline values: CDR1 SGHTA, CDR2 FQGNSA. The V and J ends lost 1 base and 4 bases respectively, with 10 bases between them. The CDR3 DNA reads as TGTGCCAGCAGCTTAGGATCACATTCCACCGGGGAGCTGTTTTTT. Translation: CASSLGSHSTGELFF.

The genes are TRBV6-6 and TRBJ1-1, with 8 bases aligning to TRBD1. Germline lookup yields CDR1 MNHNY and CDR2 SVGAGI (reference sequence). This CDR3 comprises 14 residues. Germline trimming cut 5 bases from V and 6 bases from J; bases unmatched to any gene: 8. CDR3 amino acids: CASSPAGGEAEAFF. DNA for the CDR3: TGTGCCAGCAGTCCCGCAGGGGGCGAAGCTGAAGCTTTCTTT.

The genes are TRBV5-6 and TRBJ2-7, with unresolved D. The CDR3 sequence is 12 residues long. Between the trimmed V and J ends, which lost 4 bases and 1 base, there was a span of 6 bases. Germline V lookup: CDR1 SGHDT, CDR2 YYEEEE. CDR3 DNA sequence: TGTGCCAGCAGCACACAGTCCTACGAGCAGTACTTC. Translating gives CASSTQSYEQYF.

The V call is TRBV5-4, the J call TRBJ1-1; D gene ambiguous. V was cut by 0 bases and J by 5 bases, with 8 bases left in between. CDR1 is SGHNT and CDR2 is YYREEE in the germline V gene (reference sequence). The CDR3 length is 13 residues. CDR3 nucleotide sequence: TGTGCCAGCAGCTTGGTATCGGGTACTGAAGCTTTCTTT. Its protein is CASSLVSGTEAFF.

This chain joins TRBV5-4 and TRBJ1-4; 11 bases map to TRBD1. This CDR3 contains 19 residues. Germline values: CDR1 SGHNT, CDR2 YYREEE (reference sequence). The V segment lost 7 bases and the J segment 0 bases; nucleotides outside the gene matches: 14. The DNA of the CDR3 is TGTGCCAGCGAAAGACCGGGACAGGGGGATCTTGCAACTAATGAAAAACTGTTTTTT. Protein sequence: CASERPGQGDLATNEKLFF.

The chain is built from TRBV5-1 and TRBJ2-1, with D unclear. Germline CDR1 SGHRS, CDR2 YFSETQ. CDR3 length equals 15 residues. V lost 0 bases, J lost 5 bases, and 12 bases lay in between. Here the CDR3 reads CASSLAPYSDNEQFF. The CDR3, as DNA: TGCGCCAGCAGCTTGGCCCCCTACAGTGACAATGAGCAGTTCTTC. The variable domain in full, completed from reference TRBV5-1 and TRBJ2-1, reads KAGVTQTPRYLIKTRGQQVTLSCSPISGHRSVSWYQQTPGQGLQFLFEYFSETQRNKGNFPGRFSGRQFSNSRSEMNVSTLELGDSALYLCASSLAPYSDNEQFFGPGTRLTVL.

V and J are TRBV5-4 and TRBJ1-1, with 8 bases matching TRBD1. V was clipped by 3 bases and J by 1 base; unmatched bases: 5. The germline CDR1 and CDR2 sequences are SGHNT and YYREEE (reference sequence). This CDR3 comprises 15 residues. The DNA of the CDR3 is TGTGCCAGCAGCTCCGGGGACAGGCAGAACACTGAAGCTTTCTTT. Translating gives CASSSGDRQNTEAFF.

The genes are TRBV21-1 and TRBJ1-2; the table names TRBD1, a call not compared with the DNA. TRBV21-1 is annotated as a pseudogene. The CDR3 extends over 15 amino acids. For the CDR3, the DNA is TGTGCCAGCAGCAAAGACGAAGGGACAGTCTATGGCTACACCTTC. This sequence encodes CASSKDEGTVYGYTF.

This sequence joins TRBV28 and TRBJ2-7; 9 bases match TRBD1. Germline values: CDR1 MDHEN, CDR2 SYDVKM. The CDR3 spans 15 residues. The V and J ends lost 5 bases and 6 bases, in that order; junction bases with no gene match: 11. Written as DNA, the CDR3 is TGTGCCAGCAGTATCGGGGGTTCGGACAGGGGCGAGCAGTACTTC. Protein product: CASSIGGSDRGEQYF.

V gene TRBV15 combines with J gene TRBJ2-7, with TRBD2 matching 8 bases. In germline, CDR1 is LNHNV, CDR2 YYDKDF (reference sequence). Losses at the gene ends were 0 bases for V and 2 bases for J; bases not matched to a gene: 6. The CDR3 runs 16 residues. CDR3 amino acids: CATSRDSGMRPYEQYF. The CDR3 DNA follows: TGTGCCACCAGCAGAGATAGCGGGATGCGCCCCTACGAGCAGTACTTC.

The chain is built from TRBV6-1 and TRBJ1-2; 8 positions match TRBD1. CDR1 and CDR2 from the germline V gene are MNHNS and SASEGT. CDR3 length: 14 residues. The ends lost 5 bases at V and 4 bases at J; junction bases unmatched: 6. Written as DNA, the CDR3 is TGTGCCAGCAGTACAGGGGGTTTTCTCTATGGCTACACCTTC. Protein: CASSTGGFLYGYTF.

J is TRBJ1-3 and V is TRBV28, with D tentatively TRBD1 (6 bases). CDR1 is MDHEN and CDR2 is SYDVKM in the germline V gene. The CDR3 extends over 15 amino acids. The V gene lost 6 bases and the J gene lost 0 bases, with 12 bases spanning the gap. The chain's CDR3 is CASRAQGYSGNTIYF. In nucleotides, the CDR3 is TGTGCCAGCAGGGCACAGGGCTACTCTGGAAACACCATATATTTT. The variable domain in full, completed from reference TRBV28 and TRBJ1-3, reads DVKVTQSSRYLVKRTGEKVFLECVQDMDHENMFWYRQDPGLGLRLIYFSYDVKMKEKGDIPEGYSVSREKKERFSLILESASTNQTSMYLCASRAQGYSGNTIYFGEGSWLTVV.

J is TRBJ2-3 and V is TRBV7-9, with TRBD2 matching over 9 bases. The CDR3 is made up of 16 amino acids. Germline V gene sequence: CDR1 SEHNR, CDR2 FQNEAQ (reference sequence). The V and J ends lost 5 bases and 2 bases, in that order; junction bases with no gene match: 8. The CDR3 DNA reads TGTGCCAGCAGCGCTCTACCGGGACTAGCCACAGATACGCAGTATTTT. Its protein is CASSALPGLATDTQYF.

This clone was found once. The CDR3 DNA is TGTGCCAGCTCTTCTGGACAGGGACACTACAATGAGCAGTTCTTC. This translates into CASSSGQGHYNEQFF. The J gene is TRBJ2-1, the V gene TRBV28; TRBD1 aligns across 8 bases. The CDR3 is 15 residues long. V dropped 8 bases and J dropped 3; count of bases not matched to a gene: 9. The germline V gene has CDR1 MDHEN and CDR2 SYDVKM.

This clone was observed a handful of times. This sequence joins TRBV6-6 and TRBJ1-5; D is uncertain. The CDR3 is 13 residues long. V was trimmed by 4 bases and J by 3 bases, leaving 7 bases between them. In germline, CDR1 is MNHNY, CDR2 SVGAGI (reference sequence). The CDR3 spells CASSLQVNQPQHF. The CDR3 DNA sequence: TGTGCCAGCAGTTTACAAGTCAATCAGCCCCAGCATTTT.

CDR3: CASSLSILAGDPRAQYF. The CDR3 DNA follows: TGTGCCAGCAGTTTATCGATATTAGCGGGGGACCCCCGAGCCCAGTACTTC. V and J are TRBV27 and TRBJ2-5, with 9 nucleotides matching TRBD2. V was clipped by 0 bases and J by 9 bases; unmatched bases: 14. Germline V lookup: CDR1 MNHEY, CDR2 SMNVEV (reference sequence). The CDR3 is made up of 17 amino acids.

Of note for this clone: The same CDR3 arises from other DNA sequences in this sample as well. This rearrangement joins TRBV9 to TRBJ2-3, with D uncertain. The CDR3 spans 14 residues. Germline V gene lookup returns CDR1 SGDLS and CDR2 YYNGEE. V lost 0 bases and J 0 bases, leaving 5 bases between the germline ends. CDR3 DNA sequence: TGTGCCAGCAGCGTAGGTCCTAGCACAGATACGCAGTATTTT. Translated: CASSVGPSTDTQYF.

CDR3 amino acids: CASNLRAPGGYTF. CDR3 nucleotides: TGTGCCAGTAATTTGCGGGCGCCGGGTGGCTACACCTTC. The chain joins TRBV19 to TRBJ1-2; D uncertain. The V end lost 7 bases, the J end lost 7 bases, and 16 bases lay between the germline ends. CDR1 is LNHDA, CDR2 SQIVND, per germline (reference sequence). The CDR3 consists of 13 residues.

By share, this clone counts as medium-sized (0.01 to 0.1%). The rearrangement uses TRBV7-8 and TRBJ2-3, with D maybe TRBD2 (7 bases). Trimming shortened V by 1 base and J by 2 bases, and 13 bases separated the two germline ends. The CDR3 loop spans 16 amino acids. CDR1 is SGHVS and CDR2 is FQNEAQ in the germline V gene. CDR3: CASSLGSGGHTDTQYF. DNA of the CDR3: TGTGCCAGCAGCTTAGGCTCGGGGGGACACACAGATACGCAGTATTTT.

This clone was seen more than once but under ten times. The V gene is TRBV28, the J gene TRBJ2-5; D not certain. CDR3 length equals 14 residues. V lost 3 bases, J lost 11 bases, and 19 bases lay in between. CDR1 and CDR2 (germline): MDHEN, SYDVKM. CDR3 in DNA: TGTGCCAGCAGTTTTATGAAGCCTCATATGGAGCAGTACTTC. It specifies CASSFMKPHMEQYF.

This sequence joins TRBV7-2 and TRBJ1-4, with D unresolved. The V end lost 2 bases, the J end lost 12 bases, and 7 bases lay between the germline ends. The CDR3 totals 11 residues. CDR1 and CDR2 (germline): SGHTA, FQGNSA. The CDR3 coding sequence is TGTGCCAGCAGCTTACCTGGAGAACTGTTTTTT. This translates into CASSLPGELFF.

The chain is built from TRBV11-2 and TRBJ2-5; D is uncertain. The CDR3 contains 15 residues. Trimming took 4 bases from V and 3 from J, leaving 15 bases between them. Per germline, CDR1 SGHAT and CDR2 FQNNGV. The DNA for the CDR3 is TGTGCCAGCAGCTACAACACTGGAGCAGAAGAGACCCAGTACTTC. This translates into CASSYNTGAEETQYF. Filled out from reference TRBV11-2 and TRBJ2-5, the complete variable domain reads EAGVAQSPRYKIIEKRQSVAFWCNPISGHATLYWYQQILGQGPKLLIQFQNNGVVDDSQLPKDRFSAERLKGVDSTLKIQPAKLEDSAVYLCASSYNTGAEETQYFGPGTRLLVL.

This clone was picked up a small number of times. The sample carries other DNA sequences with the same CDR3. The chain combines TRBV25-1 with TRBJ1-5; weak D call: TRBD1 (6 bases). This CDR3 spans 15 amino acids. Trimming shortened V by 1 base and J by 3 bases, and 10 bases separated the two germline ends. Germline V gene sequence: CDR1 MGHDK, CDR2 SYGVNS. CDR3 DNA sequence: TGTGCCAGCAGTGAATCCGGACAGCCCAATCAGCCCCAGCATTTT. As protein: CASSESGQPNQPQHF.

The J gene is TRBJ2-2, the V gene TRBV6-5, with a tentative D call TRBD2 (6 bases). This CDR3 has 13 amino acids. V was clipped by 1 base and J by 10 bases, with 10 bases between them. Germline V CDR1 and CDR2: MNHEY, SVGAGI. Here the CDR3 reads CASSYWREEELFF. In DNA, the CDR3 is TGTGCCAGCAGTTACTGGAGGGAGGAGGAGCTGTTTTTT.

The chain recombines TRBV9 with TRBJ1-1; 8 bases fit TRBD1. The germline gives CDR1 SGDLS, CDR2 YYNGEE. The CDR3 runs to 14 residues. The trim removed 3 bases at V and 6 bases at J, leaving 7 bases unmatched. This chain's CDR3 is CASSASDRVAEAFF. The CDR3 DNA reads as TGTGCCAGCAGCGCTTCGGACAGGGTGGCTGAAGCTTTCTTT.

The chain carries TRBV7-2 and TRBJ1-4, with a tentative D call TRBD1 (6 bases). V dropped 1 base and J dropped 4 bases, with 16 bases sitting between them. The germline V gene has CDR1 SGHTA and CDR2 FQGNSA. This CDR3 has 17 residues. The CDR3 reads CASSLEVWGGLNEKLFF. In DNA, the CDR3 is TGTGCCAGCAGCTTAGAGGTTTGGGGGGGGCTTAATGAAAAACTGTTTTTT.

V is TRBV6-6 and J is TRBJ1-6; 7 bases are a match to TRBD1. Germline V gives CDR1 MNHNY, CDR2 SVGAGI (reference sequence). The junction had 5 bases not matched to a gene; V was cut back by 5 bases and J by 4 bases. The CDR3 contains 15 residues. CDR3 coding DNA: TGTGCCAGCAGTGCTGACAGGGCTTATAATTCACCCCTCCACTTT. Its protein product is CASSADRAYNSPLHF.

About this clone: Compared with germline, one end of the junction differs, possibly owing to a read error. At the DNA level, this CDR3 is encoded by other sequences in the same sample as well. CDR3 in DNA: TGCGCCAGCAGTTTATCAAACACCGGGGAGCTGTTTTTT. Amino acid sequence: CASSLSNTGELFF. The V and J genes are TRBV28 and TRBJ2-2; D gene unclear. The length of the CDR3 is 13 residues. Germline V gives CDR1 MDHEN, CDR2 SYDVKM.

The rearrangement uses TRBV7-9 and TRBJ2-3; 7 bases match TRBD1. From germline, CDR1 is SEHNR and CDR2 FQNEAQ (reference sequence). The CDR3 has 15 residues. V lost 2 bases to trimming and J lost 10 bases; unmatched junction nucleotides: 12. For the CDR3, the DNA is TGTGCCAGCAGCTTATCACAGGGGACCCCTAGAGCGCAGTATTTT. It codes for CASSLSQGTPRAQYF.